This T cell receptor (beta chain) was captured by sequencing in a study of CD8+CD57+ T cells in acquired aplastic anemia. Investigators profiled TCR beta VDJ and CDR3 from genomic DNA template. TCRdb processed the reads anew with MiXCR; each CDR3 protein has one entry. The sample consists of 100,000 to 150,000 distinct CDR3 sequences, about 43% of them appearing once. V was pared by 3 bases and J by 1 base, with 14 bases of the junction left unmatched. The CDR3 has 17 residues. The germline V gene encodes CDR1 SQVTM and CDR2 ANQGSEA. This clonotype was found a few times. What it recognizes is unknown. In patients chosen for sequencing, flow cytometry had shown CD8+CD57+ cell expansion. Study-level findings and limits: The study identified twenty-nine CD8+ CDR3 sequences shared by patients and controls.

This sequence originates from a human donor with aplastic anemia. Material for sequencing was sorted CD4+, CD8+, or CD8+CD57+ T cells (not recorded which) from PBMCs. The rearrangement uses TRBV29-1 and TRBJ2-5; 7 bases align to TRBD1. DNA for the CDR3: TGCAGCGTTGAGAATAGCAGACCACAGGGGACCCAAGAGACCCAGTACTTC. Translating it yields CSVENSRPQGTQETQYF.